This T cell receptor beta chain was retrieved from a study of long-term antiretroviral therapy in people with HIV. The immunoSEQ assay was v3.0, run at survey level. The table came from immunoSEQ multiplex PCR; TCRdb's copy has only in-frame clones and leaves some out. The profile shows 20,000 to 25,000 clones, approximately 76% of them singletons. Looked up from germline, CDR1 is SQVTM and CDR2 is ANQGSEA. Trimming removed 5 bases at V and 4 bases at J, with 14 bases between. The CDR3 runs to 13 residues. Study-wide findings and caveats: ART preceded a rise in diversity that nonetheless stayed lower than in transplant donor controls. Comparison with controls showed narrower CDR3 length ranges in HIV repertoires. Whichever time point was examined, clones expanded before ART dominated the repertoire.

Samples held roughly 1-11 million cryopreserved PBMC, and DNA extraction followed. In its sample, this clone is large (0.1 to 1%). What it recognizes is unknown. The rearrangement uses TRBV29-1 and TRBJ1-2, with D perhaps TRBD1 (5 bases). This clonotype was obtained from a woman aged 40 to 50 with HIV. This specimen consisted of unsorted PBMCs, obtained 1.1 years before starting antiretroviral therapy. The CDR3 DNA reads as TGCAGCGTTACCGGGGCGGAAGCCTATGGCTACACCTTC. The encoded protein is CSVTGAEAYGYTF.